Following are 3 T cell receptor beta chains from one sample sequenced in a study of blood T cell repertoires in COVID-19. Here immunoSEQ multiplex PCR was the method, and the copy in TCRdb shows in-frame clones only, minus some. Seen here are about 170,000 clones, approximately 89% observed once, and the top ten hold less than 0.85%. The sample taken for sequencing was PBMCs or T cells enriched from blood (not recorded which). The receptors come from a woman between 18 and 29 years old who had recovered from COVID-19.

This chain uses TRBV7-6 with TRBJ2-1; perhaps TRBD2 as D (5 bases). V was clipped by 1 base and J by 1 base, with 11 bases between them. CDR1 is SGHVS, CDR2 FNYEAQ, per germline. The CDR3 covers 16 residues. DNA of the CDR3: TGTGCCAGCAGCTTAGTTAGCGCTAGATCCTACAATGAGCAGTTCTTC. Translating it yields CASSLVSARSYNEQFF. Full variable domain (remainder filled in from reference TRBV7-6 and TRBJ2-1): GAGVSQSPRYKVTKRGQDVALRCDPISGHVSLYWYRQALGQGPEFLTYFNYEAQQDKSGLPNDRFSAERPEGSISTLTIQRTEQRDSAMYRCASSLVSARSYNEQFFGPGTRLTVL.

A single count supports this clone. The chain combines TRBV5-1 with TRBJ2-1; TRBD2 agrees at 7 bases. The CDR3 consists of 18 residues. V was clipped by 6 bases and J by 0 bases; unmatched bases: 15. The germline gives CDR1 SGHRS, CDR2 YFSETQ. The CDR3 spells CASTPGLAAKASYNEQFF. CDR3 bases: TGCGCCAGCACCCCGGGGCTAGCGGCCAAAGCCTCCTACAATGAGCAGTTCTTC. Using reference TRBV5-1 and TRBJ2-1 for the parts outside the CDR3, the full variable domain is KAGVTQTPRYLIKTRGQQVTLSCSPISGHRSVSWYQQTPGQGLQFLFEYFSETQRNKGNFPGRFSGRQFSNSRSEMNVSTLELGDSALYLCASTPGLAAKASYNEQFFGPGTRLTVL.

V and J are TRBV3-1 (or the pseudogene TRBV3-2) and TRBJ2-7; 9 nucleotides agree with TRBD2. CDR3 size: 15 residues. Germline CDR1 reads LGHDT; CDR2 reads YNNKEL (reference sequence). The J segment lost 3 bases and the V segment lost 0 bases, leaving 3 bases of the junction unmatched. The DNA for the CDR3 is TGTGCCAGCAGCCAAGAGGCTAGCGGGATCTACGAGCAGTACTTC. It specifies CASSQEASGIYEQYF.